This T cell receptor (beta chain) came from a study of blood T cell repertoires in COVID-19. Germline lookup yields CDR1 MNHEY and CDR2 SVGEGT. The CDR3 length is 15 residues. V was clipped by 4 bases and J by 3 bases; unmatched bases: 2. Profiling relied on immunoSEQ multiplex PCR, and the TCRdb table lists in-frame clones only, not all of them. This table holds about 120,000 clones, 75% to 85% found once. This clonotype was sampled from a human donor in a cohort sampled during active COVID-19. The chain is built from TRBV6-2 or TRBV6-3 and TRBJ2-3, with TRBD2 identical over 12 bases. Sequencing was done on a sample of peripheral blood. CDR3 in amino acids: CASSSTSGSTDTQYF. Here the CDR3 DNA reads TGTGCCAGCAGTTCGACTAGCGGGAGTACAGATACGCAGTATTTT.